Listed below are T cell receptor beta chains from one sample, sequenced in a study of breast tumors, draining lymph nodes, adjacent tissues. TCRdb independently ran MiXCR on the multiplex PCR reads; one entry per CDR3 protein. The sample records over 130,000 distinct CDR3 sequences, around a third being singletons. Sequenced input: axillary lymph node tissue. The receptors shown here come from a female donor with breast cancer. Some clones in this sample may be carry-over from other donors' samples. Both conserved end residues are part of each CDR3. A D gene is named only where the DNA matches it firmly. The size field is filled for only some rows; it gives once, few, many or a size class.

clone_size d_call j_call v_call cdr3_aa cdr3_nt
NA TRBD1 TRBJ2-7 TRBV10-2 CASRDRGEQHF TGCGCCAGCAGGGACAGGGGCGAGCAGCACTTC
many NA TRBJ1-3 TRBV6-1 CASSEALLLDGNTIYF TGTGCCAGCAGTGAAGCATTGCTCTTGGATGGAAACACCATATATTTT
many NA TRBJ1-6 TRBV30 CAWSRIKNSPLHF TGTGCCTGGAGCAGGATCAAAAATTCACCCCTCCACTTT
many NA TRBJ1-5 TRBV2 CASSFDGDSNQPQHF TGTGCCAGCAGTTTTGACGGAGATAGCAATCAGCCCCAGCATTTT
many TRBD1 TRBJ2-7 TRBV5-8 CASWAGQGNHEQYF TGTGCCAGCTGGGCGGGACAGGGTAACCACGAGCAGTACTTC
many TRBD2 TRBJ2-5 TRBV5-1 CASSLLGTSGGAGETQYF TGCGCCAGCAGCTTGTTGGGGACTAGCGGGGGGGCCGGGGAGACCCAGTACTTC
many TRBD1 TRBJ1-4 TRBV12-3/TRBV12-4 CASSDRDRNEKLFF TGTGCCAGCAGCGACCGGGACAGGAATGAAAAACTGTTTTTT
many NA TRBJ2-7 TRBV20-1 CSAPYYEQYF TGCAGTGCTCCCTACTACGAGCAGTACTTC
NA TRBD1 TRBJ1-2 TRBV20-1 CSARRDRDSYTF TGCAGTGCTAGGAGGGACAGGGATTCCTACACCTTC
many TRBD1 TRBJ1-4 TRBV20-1 CSAREAQGNEKLFF TGCAGTGCTAGAGAGGCACAGGGGAATGAAAAACTGTTTTTT
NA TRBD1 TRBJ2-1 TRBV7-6 CAGSHGQGRDEQLF TGTGCTGGCAGCCACGGACAGGGTAGGGATGAGCAGCTCTTC
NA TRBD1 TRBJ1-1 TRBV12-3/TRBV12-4 CASSYRQGGTEAFF TGTGCCAGCAGTTACCGACAGGGAGGCACTGAAGCTTTCTTT
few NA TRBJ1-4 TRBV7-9 CASNTDTLNEKLFF TGTGCCAGCAACACCGACACTCTTAATGAAAAACTGTTTTTT
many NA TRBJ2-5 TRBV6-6 CASSYSEETQYF TGTGCCAGCAGTTACTCGGAAGAGACCCAGTACTTC
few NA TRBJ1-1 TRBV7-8 CASSLVEGFPGTEAFF TGTGCCAGCAGCTTAGTAGAGGGCTTTCCGGGGACTGAAGCTTTCTTT
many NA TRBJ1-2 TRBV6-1 CASSLGAGGYTF TGTGCCAGCAGTCTGGGGGCGGGTGGCTACACCTTC
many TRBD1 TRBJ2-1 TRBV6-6 CASSSSGTGLHEQFF TGTGCCAGCAGTTCCTCCGGGACAGGGCTGCATGAGCAGTTCTTC
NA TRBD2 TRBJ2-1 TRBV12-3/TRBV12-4 CASSLRGGNYNEQFF TGTGCCAGCAGCTTGCGCGGGGGAAACTACAATGAGCAGTTCTTC
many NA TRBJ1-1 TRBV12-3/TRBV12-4 CASFSHAPTEAFF TGTGCCAGCTTCTCGCACGCGCCCACTGAAGCTTTCTTT
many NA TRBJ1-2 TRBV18 CASSPQTDWRYGYTF TGTGCCAGCTCACCTCAGACGGACTGGCGCTATGGCTACACCTTC
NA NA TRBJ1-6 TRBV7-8 CASSPPAAGQPLHF TGTGCCAGCAGCCCCCCGGCCGCGGGTCAACCCCTCCACTTT
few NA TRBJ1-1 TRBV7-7 CASSLQTNTEAFF TGTGCTAGCAGCTTACAGACGAACACTGAAGCTTTCTTT
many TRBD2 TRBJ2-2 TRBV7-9 CASSSRGGATFTGELFF TGTGCCAGCAGCTCGCGGGGGGGTGCAACATTCACCGGGGAGCTGTTTTTT
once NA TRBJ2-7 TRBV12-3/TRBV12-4 CASSLGIHYEQYF TGTGCCAGCAGCCTAGGAATTCACTACGAGCAGTACTTC
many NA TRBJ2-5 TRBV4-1 CASSQVGSVGETQYF TGCGCCAGCAGCCAAGTGGGATCGGTCGGGGAGACCCAGTACTTC
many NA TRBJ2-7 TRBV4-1 CASSQVGGFYEQYF TGCGCCAGCAGCCAAGTAGGGGGATTCTACGAGCAGTACTTC
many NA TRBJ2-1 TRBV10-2 CASSAASRDNEQFF TGCGCCAGCAGTGCGGCTAGCCGCGACAATGAGCAGTTCTTC
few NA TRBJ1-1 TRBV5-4 CASSSLTEAFF TGTGCCAGCAGCTCTCTCACTGAAGCTTTCTTT
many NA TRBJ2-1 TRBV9 CASSRDVESYNEQFF TGTGCCAGCAGCCGGGACGTAGAATCCTACAATGAGCAGTTCTTC
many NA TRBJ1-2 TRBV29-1 CSVEEGGHYGYTF TGCAGCGTTGAAGAGGGGGGCCACTATGGCTACACCTTC
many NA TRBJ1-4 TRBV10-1 CASSVSRNEKLFF TGCGCCAGCAGCGTCTCTCGAAATGAAAAACTGTTTTTT
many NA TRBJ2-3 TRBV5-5 CASSQAPAVTTDTQYF TGTGCCAGCAGCCAGGCACCGGCCGTCACCACAGATACGCAGTATTTT
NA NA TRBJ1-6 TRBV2 CASGSSYNSPPHF TGTGCCAGCGGAAGCTCCTATAATTCACCTCCCCACTTT
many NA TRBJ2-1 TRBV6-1 CASSEGGRTGFF TGTGCCAGCAGTGAAGGTGGGAGGACGGGGTTCTTC
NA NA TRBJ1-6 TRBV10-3 CAISPDRNNSPLHF TGTGCCATCAGCCCGGACCGAAATAATTCACCCCTCCACTTT
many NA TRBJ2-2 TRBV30 CAWSSLAVGTGELFF TGTGCCTGGAGTTCACTAGCTGTTGGCACCGGGGAGCTGTTTTTT
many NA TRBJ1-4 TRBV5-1 CASSLAGSSREKLFF TGCGCCAGCAGCTTGGCGGGGAGTAGTCGCGAAAAACTGTTTTTT
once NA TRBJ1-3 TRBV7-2 CASSLGQISGNTIYF TGTGCCAGCAGCCTAGGCCAGATATCTGGAAACACCATATATTTT
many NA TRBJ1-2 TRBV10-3 CAIRDTGHPRSF TGTGCCATCCGGGACACAGGGCATCCTAGAAGTTTC
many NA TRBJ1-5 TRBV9 CASSVWTDGPQHF TGTGCCAGCAGCGTCTGGACAGACGGGCCCCAGCATTTT
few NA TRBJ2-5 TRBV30 CAWSRRGEYQETQYF TGTGCCTGGAGTCGAAGGGGGGAGTACCAAGAGACCCAGTACTTC
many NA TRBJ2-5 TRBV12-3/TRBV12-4 CASSLRLEKYF TGTGCCAGCAGTTTACGACTAGAAAAGTACTTC
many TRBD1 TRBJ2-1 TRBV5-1 CASSPGQGAYNEQFF TGCGCCAGCAGCCCTGGACAGGGGGCGTATAATGAGCAGTTCTTC
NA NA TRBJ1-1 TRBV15 CATSRDIRSGDEAFF TGTGCCACCAGCAGAGATATCCGATCGGGGGATGAAGCTTTCTTT
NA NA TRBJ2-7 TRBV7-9 CASSLDPGDSYEQYF TGTGCCAGCAGCTTAGATCCCGGGGACTCCTACGAGCAGTACTTC
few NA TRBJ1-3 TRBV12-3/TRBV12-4 CASSHTGTSGNTIYF TGTGCCAGCAGCCACACCGGGACGTCCGGAAACACCATATATTTT
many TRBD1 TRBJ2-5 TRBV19 CASSVGQKGETQYF TGTGCCAGTAGTGTGGGACAGAAGGGGGAGACCCAGTACTTC
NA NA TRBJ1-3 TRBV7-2 CASSTMSGVGRSGNTIYF TGTGCCAGCAGCACCATGTCCGGTGTCGGACGCTCTGGAAACACCATATATTTT
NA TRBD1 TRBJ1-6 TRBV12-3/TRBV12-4 CASGSETGFNSPLHF TGTGCTAGTGGTTCAGAGACAGGGTTTAATTCACCCCTCCACTTT
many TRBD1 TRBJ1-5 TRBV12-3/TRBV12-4 CASSLGQGVNQPQHF TGTGCCAGCAGTTTAGGACAGGGGGTCAATCAGCCCCAGCATTTT
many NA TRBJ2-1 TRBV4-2 CASSPSSGFLYNEQFF TGTGCCAGCAGCCCCTCATCGGGATTCCTGTACAATGAGCAGTTCTTC